A selection of T cell receptor beta chains follows, all from one sample in a study of PD-1 blockade in classical Hodgkin lymphoma. The repertoire was sequenced with immunoSEQ multiplex PCR; TCRdb's copy has only in-frame clones and lacks some. The sample holds 15,000 to 20,000 clones, approximately 70% seen once. The input for sequencing was CD4+ T cells from blood, taken before the fourth cycle of nivolumab. The receptors come from a human donor with classical Hodgkin lymphoma. Both conserved end residues are part of each CDR3. D genes are given only for firm matches. Clone size is given for some rows only: seen once, a few or many times, or a class if the clone is expanded.

D gene: -
clone size: -
J gene: TRBJ1-5
V gene: TRBV15
CDR3 protein: CATRTEYNQPQHF
CDR3 DNA: TGTGCCACAAGGACAGAGTACAATCAGCCCCAGCATTTT

D gene: TRBD1
clone size: -
J gene: TRBJ1-3
V gene: TRBV2
CDR3 protein: CASRDRTSGNTIYF
CDR3 DNA: TGTGCCAGCAGGGACAGGACCTCTGGAAACACCATATATTTT

D gene: -
clone size: -
J gene: TRBJ1-6
V gene: TRBV6-5
CDR3 protein: CASRRPNSPLHF
CDR3 DNA: TGTGCCAGCCGCAGGCCGAATTCACCCCTCCACTTT

D gene: TRBD2
clone size: -
J gene: TRBJ2-7
V gene: TRBV6-1
CDR3 protein: CASRLAGRVEQYF
CDR3 DNA: TGTGCCAGCAGACTAGCGGGGAGGGTTGAGCAGTACTTC

D gene: TRBD2
clone size: few
J gene: TRBJ2-1
V gene: TRBV7-6
CDR3 protein: CASSRTSGLNEQFF
CDR3 DNA: TGTGCCAGCAGCCGGACTAGCGGGTTGAATGAGCAGTTCTTC

D gene: -
clone size: -
J gene: TRBJ1-2
V gene: TRBV5-4
CDR3 protein: CASSLFAFYGYTF
CDR3 DNA: TGTGCCAGCAGCTTGTTTGCTTTTTATGGCTACACCTTC

D gene: -
clone size: -
J gene: TRBJ2-2
V gene: TRBV10-3
CDR3 protein: CAITNQNTGELFF
CDR3 DNA: TGTGCCATCACAAACCAGAACACCGGGGAGCTGTTTTTT

D gene: -
clone size: -
J gene: TRBJ2-3
V gene: TRBV5-6
CDR3 protein: CASSWYGGADTQYF
CDR3 DNA: TGTGCCAGCAGCTGGTATGGCGGGGCAGATACGCAGTATTTT

D gene: -
clone size: -
J gene: TRBJ1-1
V gene: TRBV5-4
CDR3 protein: CASSLGQPSTEAFF
CDR3 DNA: TGTGCCAGCAGCTTGGGACAGCCATCCACTGAAGCTTTCTTT

D gene: TRBD1
clone size: -
J gene: TRBJ2-7
V gene: TRBV28
CDR3 protein: CASSGRTGRFFEQYF
CDR3 DNA: TGTGCCAGCAGTGGACGGACAGGGAGGTTTTTTGAGCAGTACTTC

D gene: -
clone size: -
J gene: TRBJ1-4
V gene: TRBV11-3
CDR3 protein: CASSLESATNEKLFF
CDR3 DNA: TGTGCCAGCAGCTTAGAATCTGCAACTAATGAAAAACTGTTTTTT

D gene: -
clone size: once
J gene: TRBJ2-2
V gene: TRBV10-3
CDR3 protein: CAIREGSTGELFF
CDR3 DNA: TGTGCCATCAGGGAGGGGTCGACCGGGGAGCTGTTTTTT

D gene: TRBD1
clone size: few
J gene: TRBJ2-3
V gene: TRBV10-3
CDR3 protein: CAITLGQGVTDTQYF
CDR3 DNA: TGTGCCATCACCCTGGGACAGGGGGTTACAGATACGCAGTATTTT

D gene: -
clone size: once
J gene: TRBJ1-1
V gene: TRBV10-3
CDR3 protein: CAISAGAGRGVKDTEAFF
CDR3 DNA: TGTGCCATCAGTGCGGGGGCGGGCAGGGGCGTCAAGGACACTGAAGCTTTCTTT

D gene: -
clone size: -
J gene: TRBJ1-1
V gene: TRBV7-3
CDR3 protein: CASSSGMNTEAFF
CDR3 DNA: TGTGCCAGCAGCTCCGGAATGAACACTGAAGCTTTCTTT

D gene: TRBD1
clone size: -
J gene: TRBJ2-1
V gene: TRBV5-1
CDR3 protein: CASSLVQGEYNEQFF
CDR3 DNA: TGCGCCAGCAGCTTGGTTCAGGGGGAATACAATGAGCAGTTCTTC

D gene: -
clone size: -
J gene: TRBJ1-1
V gene: TRBV10-3
CDR3 protein: CAISDGTKGNTEAFF
CDR3 DNA: TGTGCCATCAGTGATGGGACCAAGGGGAACACTGAAGCTTTCTTT

D gene: -
clone size: -
J gene: TRBJ1-4
V gene: TRBV6-8
CDR3 protein: CASRGWSTNEKLFF
CDR3 DNA: TGTGCCAGCAGAGGGTGGTCCACCAATGAAAAACTGTTTTTT

D gene: -
clone size: medium-sized
J gene: TRBJ1-2
V gene: TRBV28
CDR3 protein: CASTPGPGSYYGYTF
CDR3 DNA: TGTGCCAGCACCCCCGGACCGGGCAGTTACTATGGCTACACCTTC

D gene: -
clone size: -
J gene: TRBJ2-7
V gene: TRBV7-8
CDR3 protein: CASSLRGAVIYEQYF
CDR3 DNA: TGTGCCAGCAGCTTACGGGGAGCGGTTATCTACGAGCAGTACTTC

D gene: -
clone size: -
J gene: TRBJ2-3
V gene: TRBV5-6
CDR3 protein: CASSLGRRSSTDTQYF
CDR3 DNA: TGTGCCAGCAGCTTGGGACGGCGGTCAAGCACAGATACGCAGTATTTT

D gene: TRBD2
clone size: -
J gene: TRBJ2-7
V gene: TRBV5-1
CDR3 protein: CASSNGTTAGHEQYF
CDR3 DNA: TGCGCCAGCAGCAACGGGACTACCGCTGGGCACGAGCAGTACTTC

D gene: -
clone size: -
J gene: TRBJ1-1
V gene: TRBV4-1
CDR3 protein: CASSRNTGMNTEAFF
CDR3 DNA: TGCGCCAGCAGCCGTAATACAGGGATGAACACTGAAGCTTTCTTT

D gene: TRBD2
clone size: few
J gene: TRBJ2-2
V gene: TRBV4-1
CDR3 protein: CASSQDPSGRASGGELFF
CDR3 DNA: TGCGCCAGCAGCCAAGATCCCAGCGGGAGGGCGTCCGGCGGGGAGCTGTTTTTT

D gene: -
clone size: few
J gene: TRBJ2-5
V gene: TRBV7-9
CDR3 protein: CASSVAGTGWETQYF
CDR3 DNA: TGTGCCAGCAGCGTGGCCGGGACCGGCTGGGAGACCCAGTACTTC

D gene: -
clone size: -
J gene: TRBJ1-3
V gene: TRBV19
CDR3 protein: CASSELAGGNTIYF
CDR3 DNA: TGTGCCAGTAGTGAGTTGGCAGGAGGAAACACCATATATTTT

D gene: -
clone size: few
J gene: TRBJ2-1
V gene: TRBV4-3
CDR3 protein: CASSQESQRVNEQFF
CDR3 DNA: TGCGCCAGCAGCCAAGAAAGTCAGCGGGTCAATGAGCAGTTCTTC

D gene: -
clone size: once
J gene: TRBJ1-5
V gene: TRBV28
CDR3 protein: CASSLPPQGGHQPQHF
CDR3 DNA: TGTGCCAGCAGTTTACCCCCGCAGGGAGGGCATCAGCCCCAGCATTTT

D gene: -
clone size: once
J gene: TRBJ1-2
V gene: TRBV28
CDR3 protein: CASNPGGTTNYGYTF
CDR3 DNA: TGTGCCAGCAACCCTGGGGGGACTACTAACTATGGCTACACCTTC

D gene: -
clone size: -
J gene: TRBJ2-7
V gene: TRBV4-3
CDR3 protein: CASSQVQGSSYEQYF
CDR3 DNA: TGCGCCAGCAGCCAAGTGCAGGGAAGCTCCTACGAGCAGTACTTC

D gene: -
clone size: few
J gene: TRBJ2-7
V gene: TRBV9
CDR3 protein: CASSRNDRDYEQYF
CDR3 DNA: TGTGCCAGCAGCAGAAATGACCGAGACTACGAGCAGTACTTC

D gene: -
clone size: few
J gene: TRBJ1-3
V gene: TRBV6-5
CDR3 protein: CASSRALTSGNTIYF
CDR3 DNA: TGTGCCAGCAGCAGGGCGCTAACCTCTGGAAACACCATATATTTT

D gene: -
clone size: few
J gene: TRBJ2-1
V gene: TRBV29-1
CDR3 protein: CSVYTASSYNEQFF
CDR3 DNA: TGCAGCGTGTATACTGCTAGCTCCTACAATGAGCAGTTCTTC